The present T cell receptor (beta chain) was sequenced within a study of blood T cells in healthy people across ages. A second PCR, run for roughly 7 to 12 cycles, used a sample-barcoded 5' primer plus a J-beta primer mix. TCRdb passed the 5' RACE reads through MiXCR, listing each CDR3 protein once. Found here are fewer than 950,000 distinct CDR3 sequences, roughly 53% of them singletons; the top ten hold about 42%. Points on this clonotype: A read error is possible here, since a much larger clone lies one base away.

The germline gives CDR1 SNHLY, CDR2 FYNNEI. This CDR3 is built from 14 residues. V was trimmed by 6 bases and J by 7 bases, leaving 18 bases between them. This sequence was found in an elderly man in good health. Specimen: blood. The V and J genes are TRBV2 and TRBJ2-5; tentative D call: TRBD2 (6 bases). This CDR3 reads CASSPASASGTQYF. CDR3 sequence (DNA): TGTGCCAGCAGCCCTGCTAGCGCCTCAGGGACCCAGTACTTC.